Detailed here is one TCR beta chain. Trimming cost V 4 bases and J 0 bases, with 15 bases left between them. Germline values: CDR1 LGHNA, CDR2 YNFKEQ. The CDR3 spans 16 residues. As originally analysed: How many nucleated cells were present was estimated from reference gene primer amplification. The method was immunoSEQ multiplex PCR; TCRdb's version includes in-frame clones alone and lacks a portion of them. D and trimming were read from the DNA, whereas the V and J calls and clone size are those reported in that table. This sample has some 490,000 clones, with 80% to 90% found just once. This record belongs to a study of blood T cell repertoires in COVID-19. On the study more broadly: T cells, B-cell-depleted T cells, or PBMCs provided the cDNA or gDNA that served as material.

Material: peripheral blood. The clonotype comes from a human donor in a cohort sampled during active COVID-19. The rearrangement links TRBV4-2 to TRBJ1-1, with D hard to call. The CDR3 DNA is TGTGCCAGCAGCCCCAACCAGATGGGCATGAACACTGAAGCTTTCTTT. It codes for CASSPNQMGMNTEAFF.